The 28 T cell receptor beta chains presented below share a single source sample, sequenced in a study of cytomegalovirus exposure and HLA in healthy donors. Both 60 Vbeta primers and 13 Jbeta primers went into the PCR. TCRdb keeps only in-frame clones here, not all; method: immunoSEQ multiplex PCR. Among 100,000 to 150,000 clones listed, roughly 82% were seen once. Sequencing was performed on PBMCs. These receptor sequences come from a male donor in good health and CMV-seropositive.

J is TRBJ2-1 and V is TRBV5-1, with 7 bases matching TRBD2. Germline V gene sequence: CDR1 SGHRS, CDR2 YFSETQ. Trimming at V came to 4 bases and at J to 3 bases, leaving 10 bases not matched to a gene. The CDR3 extends over 16 amino acids. The CDR3 sequence is CASSPRRVAGYNEQFF. Written as DNA, the CDR3 is TGCGCCAGCAGCCCCCGTCGTGTAGCGGGCTACAATGAGCAGTTCTTC.

This clone was detected once. The chain uses TRBV19 and TRBJ1-1, with TRBD1 identical over 10 bases. Germline V gives CDR1 LNHDA, CDR2 SQIVND (reference sequence). CDR3 length equals 17 residues. V lost 4 bases to trimming and J lost 0 bases; unmatched junction nucleotides: 8. The CDR3 DNA sequence: TGTGCCAGTAGTAACCGACAGGGGGCGGGCATGAACACTGAAGCTTTCTTT. This codes for CASSNRQGAGMNTEAFF. The entire variable domain, with the rest obtained from reference TRBV19 and TRBJ1-1, is as follows: DGGITQSPKYLFRKEGQNVTLSCEQNLNHDAMYWYRQDPGQGLRLIYYSQIVNDFQKGDIAEGYSVSREKKESFPLTVTSAQKNPTAFYLCASSNRQGAGMNTEAFFGQGTRLTVV.

The chain employs TRBV15 and TRBJ1-5; D is unresolved. Germline CDR1 LNHNV, CDR2 YYDKDF (reference sequence). Between the trimmed V and J ends, which lost 1 base and 4 bases, there was a span of 2 bases. CDR3 length: 12 amino acids. The CDR3 here is CATSRVNQPQHF. CDR3 coding DNA: TGTGCCACCAGCAGAGTAAATCAGCCCCAGCATTTT.

This sequence joins TRBV28 and TRBJ1-4, with D unresolved. The length of the CDR3 is 14 residues. Germline V gene lookup returns CDR1 MDHEN and CDR2 SYDVKM. Trimming shortened V by 2 bases and J by 5 bases, and 9 bases separated the two germline ends. The CDR3 region has the DNA TGTGCCAGCAGTTTAGGCGGAGCAAATGAAAAACTGTTTTTT. This translates into CASSLGGANEKLFF.

This chain connects TRBV28 to TRBJ1-2; D gene ambiguous. The V end was cut by 7 bases, the J end by 7 bases, with 13 bases between. The length of the CDR3 is 12 residues. Germline CDR1 MDHEN, CDR2 SYDVKM. The CDR3 coding sequence is TGTGCCAGCAAACGCGAAGTTGGTGGCTACACCTTC. Amino acid sequence: CASKREVGGYTF.

CDR3 sequence (DNA): TGCGCCAGCAGGACGACTCAGGGGGCGTATGGCTACACCTTC. Protein: CASRTTQGAYGYTF. The chain recombines TRBV5-1 with TRBJ1-2; 8 bases match TRBD1. V gave up 5 bases and J gave up 5 bases; unmatched junction bases: 8. The germline V gene has CDR1 SGHRS and CDR2 YFSETQ. This CDR3 comprises 14 residues.

The chain joins TRBV28 to TRBJ1-2, with D hard to call. Between the trimmed V and J ends, which lost 3 bases and 6 bases, there was a span of 5 bases. The germline CDR1 and CDR2 sequences are MDHEN and SYDVKM. There are 11 residues in the CDR3. This CDR3 is CASSFGDGYTF. The CDR3 bases are TGTGCCAGCAGTTTCGGGGATGGCTACACCTTC.

The rearrangement uses TRBV9 and TRBJ2-3, with D tentatively TRBD1 (5 bases). CDR1 is SGDLS and CDR2 is YYNGEE in the germline V gene. V was pared by 0 bases and J by 4 bases, with 6 bases between. The CDR3 is 13 amino acids. The DNA for the CDR3 is TGTGCCAGCAGCGTAGAGGGGTCAGATACGCAGTATTTT. Translation: CASSVEGSDTQYF.

The rearrangement links TRBV15 to TRBJ2-5, with 8 bases fitting TRBD2. This CDR3 region has 13 residues. CDR1 and CDR2 (germline): LNHNV, YYDKDF (reference sequence). V gave up 7 bases and J gave up 5 bases; unmatched junction bases: 6. The CDR3 DNA sequence: TGTGCCACCAAACCGGGAGGGCTGGAGACCCAGTACTTC. The encoded protein is CATKPGGLETQYF.

This clone has just a few counts. The gene calls are TRBV18 and TRBJ2-5; 12 bases are shared with TRBD2. This CDR3 is built from 17 residues. The trim removed 4 bases at V and 2 bases at J, leaving 8 bases unmatched. CDR1 and CDR2 from the germline V gene are KGHSH and LQKENI. The CDR3 DNA follows: TGTGCCAGCTCACTCCGGACTAGCGGGATCGTTCAAGAGACCCAGTACTTC. It yields the protein CASSLRTSGIVQETQYF.

This chain links TRBV28 with TRBJ1-3; 9 bases match TRBD1. The J segment lost 3 bases and the V segment lost 6 bases, leaving 15 bases of the junction unmatched. CDR1 and CDR2 from the germline V gene are MDHEN and SYDVKM. The CDR3 has 18 amino acids. Here the CDR3 reads CASRGPGQGVLGGNTIYF. The CDR3 nucleotides are TGTGCCAGCAGGGGACCGGGACAGGGAGTCTTGGGTGGAAACACCATATATTTT.

The J gene is TRBJ2-1, the V gene TRBV27; 10 bases agree with TRBD1. Germline V gives CDR1 MNHEY, CDR2 SMNVEV (reference sequence). Germline trimming cut 4 bases from V and 2 bases from J; bases unmatched to any gene: 8. The CDR3 length is 17 residues. CDR3 nucleotide sequence: TGTGCCAGCAGTTCAACCGGCGGGACAGGGGCCTACAATGAGCAGTTCTTC. This gives the protein CASSSTGGTGAYNEQFF.

The chain is built from TRBV14 and TRBJ2-5; 7 bases align to TRBD2. The germline V gene encodes CDR1 SGHDN and CDR2 FVKESK. The ends lost 4 bases at V and 5 bases at J; junction bases unmatched: 22. The CDR3 is 19 residues long. The CDR3 DNA sequence: TGTGCCAGCAGCCCCCGGGCGGGGTCGGTGCGGGAGCGTAGGGAGACCCAGTACTTC. It yields the protein CASSPRAGSVRERRETQYF.

As regards this clone: A junction end diverges from the germline sequence, so it may reflect a read error. This chain connects TRBV7-9 to TRBJ1-1; weak D call: TRBD1 (5 bases). In germline, CDR1 is SEHNR, CDR2 FQNEAQ (reference sequence). The CDR3 covers 13 residues. The CDR3 nucleotides are TGTTCCAGCAGCTCGACAGAGAACACTGAAGCTTTCTTT. Its translation is CSSSSTENTEAFF.

The V and J genes are TRBV9 and TRBJ2-3, with D possibly TRBD1 on 6 matching bases. The CDR3 spans 14 residues. V was pared by 4 bases and J by 4 bases, with 13 bases between. The germline V gene encodes CDR1 SGDLS and CDR2 YYNGEE. This chain's CDR3 is CASSYRVGADTQYF. CDR3 bases: TGTGCCAGCAGCTACAGGGTAGGCGCAGATACGCAGTATTTT.

This clone was recorded a few times. The V gene is TRBV29-1, the J gene TRBJ2-7; 11 nucleotides match TRBD2. Germline loops: CDR1 SQVTM, CDR2 ANQGSEA. The CDR3 length is 14 residues. The J segment lost 4 bases and the V segment lost 4 bases, leaving 6 bases of the junction unmatched. The CDR3 nucleotides read TGCAGCGTTGGAGGGACTAGCGGAGCTTACGAGCAGTACTTC. Translating gives CSVGGTSGAYEQYF.

This rearrangement joins TRBV1 to TRBJ2-7; the table's D gene call, TRBD2, was not cross checked with the DNA. TRBV1 is recorded as a pseudogene. The CDR3 spans 15 residues. DNA of the CDR3: TGCACCAGCAGCCACCCGGGAGGGAGTGGCGACGAGCAGTACTTC. It yields the protein CTSSHPGGSGDEQYF.

J is TRBJ1-1 and V is TRBV5-6; TRBD1 matches 7 bases. With V trimmed by 3 bases and J by 6 bases, 17 bases remained unmatched. Germline CDR1 reads SGHDT; CDR2 reads YYEEEE. The CDR3 is 17 residues long. CDR3 in amino acids: CASSSPGTDSIRAEAFF. The CDR3 DNA follows: TGTGCCAGCAGCTCCCCCGGGACAGACAGCATTAGGGCTGAAGCTTTCTTT.

This clone has a handful of counts. The chain is built from TRBV5-6 and TRBJ2-4, with a weak D call TRBD2 (6 bases). The length of the CDR3 is 15 residues. V lost 0 bases and J 10 bases, leaving 17 bases between the germline ends. CDR1 is SGHDT, CDR2 YYEEEE, per germline. The CDR3 nucleotides are TGTGCCAGCAGCTTGGTGGGGACCCAACGGGGGATTCAGTACTTC. Its translation: CASSLVGTQRGIQYF.

The chain uses TRBV27 and TRBJ1-6; 11 positions agree with TRBD1. The CDR3 loop spans 17 amino acids. V dropped 3 bases and J dropped 3; count of bases not matched to a gene: 4. Per germline, CDR1 MNHEY and CDR2 SMNVEV (reference sequence). The CDR3 bases are TGTGCCAGCAGTTTTACGGGACAGGGGGTCTATAATTCACCCCTCCACTTT. Translated: CASSFTGQGVYNSPLHF.

As for this clone: A junction end diverges from the germline sequence, so it may reflect a read error. The rearrangement links TRBV5-1 to TRBJ2-6, with D possibly being TRBD1 (5 bases). CDR3 size: 14 residues. Germline values: CDR1 SGHRS, CDR2 YFSETQ. CDR3 nucleotides: TGCGCCAGCAGCTTGGCCGATGGGGCCAACGGCCTGACTTTC. Translation gives CASSLADGANGLTF.

This sequence joins TRBV5-1 and TRBJ2-7; D unresolved. The germline gives CDR1 SGHRS, CDR2 YFSETQ. Trimming removed 0 bases from V and 1 base from J, with 8 bases in between. This CDR3 has 14 residues. CDR3 bases: TGCGCCAGCAGCTTGGATCCCCAATCCTACGAGCAGTACTTC. This gives the protein CASSLDPQSYEQYF.

V usage is TRBV9 and J usage is TRBJ2-1, with 9 bases matching TRBD2. Germline V gives CDR1 SGDLS, CDR2 YYNGEE. The CDR3 is 16 residues long. After removal of 2 bases from V and 6 bases from J, the junction contained 9 bases not matched to a gene. CDR3 sequence (DNA): TGTGCCAGCAGCGTTGGTCTAGCGGGGACCTTCAATGAGCAGTTCTTC. Translation: CASSVGLAGTFNEQFF.

This clone was observed a few times. This sequence joins TRBV20-1 and TRBJ2-7; the D is unclear. The V end was cut by 2 bases, the J end by 1 base, with 3 bases between. The CDR3 length is 11 residues. Germline V lookup: CDR1 DFQATT, CDR2 SNEGSKA (reference sequence). CDR3 in DNA: TGCAGTGCTAGACTATCCTACGAGCAGTACTTC. Residues: CSARLSYEQYF.

The chain combines TRBV19 with TRBJ2-1, with 8 bases that match TRBD2. J lost 0 bases, V lost 10 bases, and 8 bases had no gene match. Germline CDR1 and CDR2: LNHDA and SQIVND (reference sequence). The CDR3 is 15 amino acids. This chain's CDR3 is CAIARGGSSYNEQFF. CDR3 in DNA: TGTGCCATAGCACGCGGGGGGTCCTCCTACAATGAGCAGTTCTTC.

The V call is TRBV5-4, the J call TRBJ1-1, with D hard to call. The germline CDR1 and CDR2 sequences are SGHNT and YYREEE (reference sequence). The germline V and J ends were trimmed by 0 bases and 5 bases, with 8 bases remaining between them. This CDR3 is built from 13 residues. CDR3: CASSLGPRTEAFF. CDR3 nucleotide sequence: TGTGCCAGCAGCTTGGGCCCGCGAACTGAAGCTTTCTTT.

The chain recombines TRBV28 with TRBJ2-5, with TRBD2 as a possible D gene (5 bases). The better agreement between TRBJ2-7 and the DNA end casts doubt on the J call. Germline lookup yields CDR1 MDHEN and CDR2 SYDVKM. This CDR3 comprises 11 residues. CDR3 protein: CASRFGLEQYF. The CDR3 coding sequence is TGTGCCAGCAGGTTCGGACTCGAGCAGTACTTC.

The chain couples TRBV29-1 to TRBJ2-7; D unclear. The CDR3 sequence is 13 residues long. CDR1 and CDR2 from the germline V gene are SQVTM and ANQGSEA. The V end lost 3 bases, the J end lost 6 bases, and 15 bases lay between the germline ends. CDR3 amino acids: CSVELLPRGEQYF. CDR3 DNA sequence: TGCAGCGTTGAGCTCCTACCTCGTGGCGAGCAGTACTTC.